This T cell receptor beta chain was sequenced for a study of cytomegalovirus exposure and HLA in healthy donors. The V gene end was trimmed by 5 bases and the J gene end by 7 bases; junction bases not matched to a gene: 3. Per the germline V gene, CDR1 is ENHRY and CDR2 is SYGVKD. This CDR3 comprises 14 residues. Although they were nominally healthy when sampled, donors likely had unrecorded immune exposures. In regard to this clone: Its specificity is unknown.

Researchers ran the PCR with 60 Vbeta and 13 Jbeta primers. In the authors' methods: Unique TCR beta chains totaled 80 million to 100 million in a later count, with roughly 10 million of them shared. Method: immunoSEQ multiplex PCR; TCRdb's copy keeps in-frame clones and lacks some. The V and J calls and clone size come from that table; D and trimming were worked out from the DNA. The data show fewer than 140,000 clones, roughly 74% seen once. Study-wide results and limits: The only immune exposure information that was available was CMV serostatus. It was reported that TCR beta sequences correctly inferred the HLA-A and HLA-B alleles for most subjects.

The sample was PBMCs. The sequence came from a man aged 35 to 55 in good health and CMV-seronegative. The chain recombines TRBV10-3 with TRBJ1-6; 9 bases line up with TRBD1. The CDR3 nucleotides are TGTGCCATCAGTCCGACAGGGGGAAATTCACCCCTCCACTTT. Its translation is CAISPTGGNSPLHF.